This T cell receptor (beta chain) was identified in a study of blood T cells in healthy people across ages. Primers used in a second PCR of about 6 to 11 cycles were a sample-barcoded 5' primer and a J-beta primer mix. Tags on each cDNA molecule came from a template-switch adaptor with 12 random nucleotides. Using its own MiXCR run on the 5' RACE reads, TCRdb lists one record per CDR3 protein. The sample shows approximately 780,000 distinct CDR3 sequences, roughly 26% of them seen only once. The V end was cut by 2 bases, the J end by 3 bases, with 12 bases between. Germline values: CDR1 KGHDR, CDR2 SFDVKD. The CDR3 totals 15 residues. This clonotype has more than one count but fewer than ten. These records were also assigned to another study, of T cells of mothers and their children.

The sequenced sample consisted of blood. This clonotype was obtained from a boy aged 5-17 years in good health. The rearrangement links TRBV24-1 to TRBJ1-1; no reliable D call. As DNA, the CDR3 is TGTGCCACCAGTGATTCTAGACGCCAGGACACTGAAGCTTTCTTT. This translates into CATSDSRRQDTEAFF.